These 22 T cell receptor beta chains share one sample of origin, sequenced in a study of post-analysis software for immune sequencing data. TCR beta cDNA libraries included unique molecular identifiers. TCRdb redid the calling of the PCR reads with MiXCR, one entry per CDR3 protein. Altogether about 680,000 distinct CDR3 sequences are present, 59% being singletons, with the ten largest covering 11%. Study findings and constraints: Roughly five TRBV segments appeared more often in patients than in controls, and TRBV5-6, TRBV5-1 and TRBV20-1 were among these.

Their recognized antigens are unknown. Sequencing was performed on blood. These receptors all come from a girl aged 2 to 9 with multiple sclerosis.

The chain joins TRBV5-1 to TRBJ1-1, with 8 positions matching TRBD1. The CDR3 totals 16 residues. Losses at the gene ends were 5 bases for V and 0 bases for J; bases not matched to a gene: 9. Germline V CDR1 and CDR2: SGHRS, YFSETQ. In nucleotides, the CDR3 is TGCGCCAGCAGAATAGGACAGGGTAATCTGAACACTGAAGCTTTCTTT. Translation: CASRIGQGNLNTEAFF.

V and J are TRBV10-3 and TRBJ1-2, with 7 nucleotides matching TRBD1. With 6 bases clipped from V and 3 bases from J, the junction kept 1 base outside the gene matches. The germline gives CDR1 ENHRY, CDR2 SYGVKD. This CDR3 comprises 12 residues. In DNA form, the CDR3 reads TGTGCCATCAGCACAGGGGACTATGGCTACACCTTC. This codes for CAISTGDYGYTF.

In this sample, this clonotype turned up a few times. This sequence joins TRBV6-5 and TRBJ2-4; TRBD1 matches at 7 bases. The CDR3 length is 17 residues. The J segment lost 0 bases and the V segment lost 4 bases, leaving 9 bases of the junction unmatched. Germline CDR1 is MNHEY and CDR2 is SVGAGI. The CDR3 bases are TGTGCCAGCAGTTCCTCCGGGACAGTGCTAGCCAAAAACATTCAGTACTTC. Amino acid sequence: CASSSSGTVLAKNIQYF.

The chain is built from TRBV12-3 or TRBV12-4 and TRBJ2-7; D call uncertain. The CDR3 is 13 residues long. Trimming removed 2 bases at V and 6 bases at J, with 11 bases between. CDR3 loop: CASSLIRYFEQYF. The CDR3 nucleotides are TGTGCCAGCAGTTTAATACGGTATTTCGAGCAGTACTTC.

This clonotype was counted only a few times. The V and J genes are TRBV5-6 and TRBJ2-1; D is ambiguous. This CDR3 has 11 residues. Looked up from germline, CDR1 is SGHDT and CDR2 is YYEEEE. V lost 2 bases and J 9 bases, leaving 6 bases between the germline ends. The CDR3 sequence: CASSLNGEQFF. CDR3 DNA sequence: TGTGCCAGCAGCTTAAATGGTGAGCAGTTCTTC.

The gene calls are TRBV2 and TRBJ2-5, with D perhaps matching TRBD2 (6 bases). This CDR3 spans 16 amino acids. With 1 base removed from V and 3 bases from J, the gap between germline ends came to 15 bases. Germline assignment: CDR1 SNHLY and CDR2 FYNNEI. The CDR3 is CASSEENLEGKETQYF. Written as DNA, the CDR3 is TGTGCCAGCAGTGAAGAGAATCTGGAGGGTAAAGAGACCCAGTACTTC.

This chain connects TRBV19 to TRBJ2-1; 12 bases fit TRBD2. Trimming cost V 6 bases and J 9 bases; bases outside gene matches: 3. Germline CDR1 reads LNHDA; CDR2 reads SQIVND (reference sequence). This CDR3 is 13 amino acids long. The CDR3 nucleotides read TGTGCCAGTAGCGGACTAGCGGGATTTGAGCAGTTCTTC. As protein: CASSGLAGFEQFF.

The V call is TRBV7-8, the J call TRBJ2-3; 11 bases map to TRBD2. The junction had 6 bases not matched to a gene; V was cut back by 2 bases and J by 8 bases. This CDR3 contains 15 residues. CDR1 and CDR2 (germline): SGHVS, FQNEAQ. CDR3 sequence reads: CASSLRTSGSGTQYF. The DNA for the CDR3 is TGTGCCAGCAGCTTACGCACTAGCGGGAGTGGTACGCAGTATTTT.

This chain links TRBV28 with TRBJ2-5; weak D call: TRBD2 (6 bases). The J call may be incorrect, as the DNA end agrees better with TRBJ2-7. CDR3 length: 16 residues. The V gene's germline CDR1 is MDHEN and CDR2 SYDVKM. DNA for the CDR3: TGTGCCAGCAGTTTGGCTGGCGGGGACCTCTCCTACGAGCAGTACTTC. Residues: CASSLAGGDLSYEQYF.

V usage is TRBV6-1 and J usage is TRBJ1-5; D remains unclear. The CDR3 sequence is 16 residues long. CDR1 MNHNS and CDR2 SASEGT come from the germline V gene. Trimming took off 6 bases at V and 5 bases at J, with 20 bases between the two ends. DNA for the CDR3: TGTGCCAGCAGATTTCCCAGGCGACACCGGGATCAGCCCCAGCATTTT. Protein: CASRFPRRHRDQPQHF.

The V and J genes are TRBV20-1 and TRBJ2-5, with TRBD1 identical over 12 bases. The CDR3 contains 17 residues. Germline V gene sequence: CDR1 DFQATT, CDR2 SNEGSKA (reference sequence). The V and J ends lost 3 bases and 1 base, in that order; junction bases with no gene match: 9. CDR3: CSARGQGARFRQETQYF. The CDR3 coding sequence is TGCAGTGCTAGGGGACAGGGGGCGCGGTTCCGCCAAGAGACCCAGTACTTC.

V gene TRBV20-1 combines with J gene TRBJ1-5; possible D gene TRBD1, 5 bases. Trimming removed 1 base at V and 2 bases at J, with 6 bases between. The CDR3 is made up of 13 amino acids. The germline CDR1 and CDR2 sequences are DFQATT and SNEGSKA (reference sequence). CDR3 in amino acids: CSARVGRNQPQHF. The DNA for the CDR3 is TGCAGTGCTAGAGTGGGACGCAATCAGCCCCAGCATTTT.

A note on this clonotype: Relative to the germline gene, one junction end is altered; a read error may explain this. The V call is TRBV7-2, the J call TRBJ2-5; 9 positions agree with TRBD2. Germline V CDR1 and CDR2: SGHTA, FQGNSA. The CDR3 extends over 16 amino acids. The chain's CDR3 is CASRIGAGGPLETRYF. CDR3 nucleotides: TGTGCCAGCAGAATCGGGGCGGGGGGGCCCTTAGAGACCCGGTACTTC. Full variable domain (outside the CDR3, taken from reference TRBV7-2 and TRBJ2-5): GAGVSQSPSNKVTEKGKDVELRCDPISGHTALYWYRQSLGQGLEFLIYFQGNSAPDKSGLPSDRFSAERTGGSVSTLTIQRTQQEDSAVYLCASRIGAGGPLETRYFGPGTRLLVL.

This clonotype was seen once. One end of the junction varies from germline; a read error may be responsible. V and J are TRBV7-7 and TRBJ2-5, with 9 bases fitting TRBD1. The CDR3 runs 17 residues. In germline, CDR1 is SSHAT, CDR2 FNYEAQ (reference sequence). This CDR3 reads CASSPRPGTGTWETQYF. The CDR3 DNA follows: TGTGCTAGCAGCCCACGTCCCGGGACAGGGACCTGGGAGACCCAGTACTTC.

V gene TRBV6-2 or TRBV6-3 combines with J gene TRBJ2-1; 14 bases map to TRBD2. The CDR3 has 16 amino acids. The V and J ends lost 6 bases and 9 bases, in that order; junction bases with no gene match: 10. The V gene's germline CDR1 is MNHEY and CDR2 SVGEGT. For the CDR3, the DNA is TGTGCCAGCAGGGGGGGGACTAGCGGGAGAGACGGTGAGCAGTTCTTC. Encoded protein: CASRGGTSGRDGEQFF.

V and J are TRBV7-2 and TRBJ2-4; 12 bases fit TRBD2. After removal of 5 bases from V and 1 base from J, the junction contained 9 bases not matched to a gene. The CDR3 covers 18 residues. Per germline, CDR1 SGHTA and CDR2 FQGNSA. The CDR3 spells CASSTWGLAGVAKNIQYF. In DNA, the CDR3 is TGTGCCAGCAGCACATGGGGACTAGCGGGCGTTGCCAAAAACATTCAGTACTTC.

CDR3 loop: CSGWRGNEQFF. Here the CDR3 DNA reads TGCAGCGGGTGGAGGGGAAATGAGCAGTTCTTC. The genes are TRBV20-1 and TRBJ2-1; D might be TRBD2 (6 bases). Per germline, CDR1 DFQATT and CDR2 SNEGSKA (reference sequence). The CDR3 is made up of 11 amino acids.

The genes are TRBV10-2 and TRBJ2-1, with 13 bases aligning to TRBD2. The CDR3 totals 14 residues. Germline-derived CDR1 and CDR2 are WSHSY and SAAADI. The junction had 4 bases not matched to a gene; V was cut back by 4 bases and J by 10 bases. The CDR3 here is CASSAPGLAGEQFF. The CDR3 nucleotides read TGCGCCAGCAGTGCCCCGGGACTAGCGGGAGAGCAGTTCTTC.

The rearrangement links TRBV5-6 to TRBJ2-7, with D perhaps given as TRBD1 or TRBD2 (5 bases each). The CDR3 has 16 residues. The V end was cut by 2 bases, the J end by 1 base, with 16 bases between. CDR1 and CDR2 (germline): SGHDT, YYEEEE. For the CDR3, the DNA is TGTGCCAGCAGCTTTGTTAGCCGGGGACCTTCCTACGAGCAGTACTTC. It encodes CASSFVSRGPSYEQYF.

V is TRBV6-6 and J is TRBJ2-7, with TRBD1 matching over 9 bases. The CDR3 has 13 amino acids. V dropped 6 bases and J dropped 3; count of bases not matched to a gene: 3. In germline, CDR1 is MNHNY, CDR2 SVGAGI (reference sequence). The chain's CDR3 is CASSDRGDYEQYF. The CDR3 bases are TGTGCCAGCAGCGACAGGGGGGACTACGAGCAGTACTTC.

The chain employs TRBV4-1 and TRBJ2-1; tentatively, D is TRBD2 (5 bases). The DNA end is a closer match to TRBJ2-7, so the J assignment may be wrong. CDR3 length equals 16 residues. The germline V gene has CDR1 MGHRA and CDR2 YSYEKL. The CDR3 loop reads CASSQLPGLDYYEQYF. The CDR3 nucleotides read TGCGCCAGCAGCCAACTTCCGGGCCTCGACTACTACGAGCAGTACTTC.

CDR3 in DNA: TGTGCCAGCATGCCAGGCAGGGGAGCGGAGACCCAGTACTTC. Translating it yields CASMPGRGAETQYF. The rearrangement uses TRBV7-9 and TRBJ2-5, with D possibly being TRBD1 (6 bases). V dropped 7 bases and J dropped 5 bases, with 17 bases sitting between them. The germline gives CDR1 SEHNR, CDR2 FQNEAQ (reference sequence). There are 14 residues in the CDR3.